This is a list of T cell receptor beta chains from one sample in a study of OX40 agonist ivuxolimab in advanced cancers. Produced via immunoSEQ multiplex PCR; TCRdb's table is partial and in-frame only. The sample lists about 26,000 clones, around three quarters occurring once. The sequencing here drew on CD4+ or CD8+ T cells sorted from blood, taken in a trial of the OX40 agonist ivuxolimab. These TCRs come from an adult with an advanced solid tumor such as melanoma, head and neck, liver or kidney cancer. Each CDR3 is given with its conserved first and last residue. A D gene is named only where the DNA matches it firmly. Part of the rows lack a size; the others show once, few, many or a class for expanded clones.

J gene,V gene,clone size,D gene,CDR3 DNA,CDR3 protein
TRBJ1-2,TRBV7-9,few,NA,TGTGCCAGCAGCCTAGACACTTATGGCTACACCTTC,CASSLDTYGYTF
TRBJ2-7,TRBV7-9,NA,NA,TGTGCCAGCACCCACAGGTCGACCTACGAGCAGTACTTC,CASTHRSTYEQYF
TRBJ2-1,TRBV9,NA,TRBD1,TGTGCCAGCAGCCCTCTTTTTGGGACAGGGACGAATGAGCAGTTCTTC,CASSPLFGTGTNEQFF
TRBJ1-3,TRBV18,NA,NA,TGTGCCAGCTTCGCGGCAGCAGGGAGGTCGGGAAACACCATATATTTT,CASFAAAGRSGNTIYF
TRBJ2-2,TRBV6-1,NA,NA,TGTGCCAGCAGGGCGGGTTTGAAAAACACCGGGGAGCTGTTTTTT,CASRAGLKNTGELFF
TRBJ1-6,TRBV30,few,TRBD1,TGTGCCGCCGACAGGGGAATGAATTCACCCCTCCACTTT,CAADRGMNSPLHF
TRBJ1-4,TRBV7-9,NA,NA,TGTGCCAGCGCAGGACATTTGACAACTAATGAAAAACTGTTTTTT,CASAGHLTTNEKLFF
TRBJ2-1,TRBV19,few,TRBD2,TGTGCCAGTAGTATCGGGGAGGGCAATGAGCAGTTCTTC,CASSIGEGNEQFF
TRBJ2-1,TRBV18,few,TRBD1,TGTGCCAGCTCACCCTCGGGACAGGGGGCGAGGGAGCAGTTCTTC,CASSPSGQGAREQFF
TRBJ1-5,TRBV19,NA,NA,TGTGCCAGTAGTTCCCGGGGAGCCTTTAGCAATCAGCCCCAGCATTTT,CASSSRGAFSNQPQHF
TRBJ1-1,TRBV6-5,NA,NA,TGTGCCAGCAGTCTAGGCCTGGGAACATCTGAAGCTTTCTTT,CASSLGLGTSEAFF
TRBJ1-5,TRBV18,NA,NA,TGTGCCAGCTCACCTCACACGCATCAGCCCCAGCATTTT,CASSPHTHQPQHF
TRBJ1-1,TRBV19,NA,TRBD1,TGTGCCACCTCCGATCCGGGACAGGGGAACCTTAACACTGAAGCTTTCTTT,CATSDPGQGNLNTEAFF
TRBJ1-2,TRBV19,NA,NA,TGTGCCAGTAGTATAGACAAATCCACGGGGGCGACCCGGGGCTACACCTTC,CASSIDKSTGATRGYTF
TRBJ1-4,TRBV27,NA,NA,TGTGCCAGCAGTCTTAGGTCAGGGGTCTATGGGGAACTGTTTTTT,CASSLRSGVYGELFF
TRBJ1-2,TRBV27,NA,NA,TGTGCCAGCAGCCCGAAGGGACAAGCCTCCTATGGCTACACCTTC,CASSPKGQASYGYTF
TRBJ2-7,TRBV5-4,once,TRBD2,TGTGCCAGCAGCACCTTAGCGGGGCCAACCTACGAGCAGTACTTC,CASSTLAGPTYEQYF
TRBJ1-2,TRBV19,medium-sized,NA,TGTGCCAGTAGTATAGATAGGCAGGGTGGAGGCTACACCTTC,CASSIDRQGGGYTF
TRBJ1-5,TRBV30,few,NA,TGTGCCTGGGCTGGACGTAGCAATCAGCCCCAGCATTTT,CAWAGRSNQPQHF
TRBJ1-5,TRBV4-1,few,NA,TGCGCCAGCAGCCAAGATCAGCGGACAGTTTATAGCAATCAGCCCCAGCATTTT,CASSQDQRTVYSNQPQHF
TRBJ1-3,TRBV11-2,once,TRBD1,TGTGCCAGCAGCCCCGACAGGGGGGGAAACACCATATATTTT,CASSPDRGGNTIYF
TRBJ2-5,TRBV30,NA,TRBD2,TGTGCCTGGGCTATTGTAGCGGGGGGGCGAGAGACCCAGTACTTC,CAWAIVAGGRETQYF
TRBJ1-1,TRBV30,NA,NA,TGTGCCTGGAGTGTAGGAAGCTGGGACACTGAAGCTTTCTTT,CAWSVGSWDTEAFF
TRBJ2-1,TRBV11-3,few,TRBD2,TGTGCCAGCAGCTTAGATTTGGGACTAGGAACCTACAATGAGCAGTTCTTC,CASSLDLGLGTYNEQFF
TRBJ2-2,TRBV7-2,NA,NA,TGTGCCAGCAGCCCCCGTCGGGGCGGGGTCCGATTAAACACCGGGGAGCTGTTTTTT,CASSPRRGGVRLNTGELFF